The clone carrying this T cell receptor beta chain has more than one count but fewer than ten. What it binds is not known. This entry is derived from a study of response to subunit inactivated influenza vaccine. Study results and caveats: The authors proposed limited new T cell recruitment per seasonal influenza vaccination.

MiXCR, run by TCRdb on the RT-PCR reads, gives a single entry per CDR3 protein. The data contain 630,000 or so distinct CDR3 sequences, 15% to 19% of them singletons. The specimen was PBMCs from blood, collected 12 days after vaccination. This sequence originates from a man between 45 and 60 years old who received an inactivated influenza vaccine.

CDR3 bases: TGTGCCAGCAGTGAAGTGGGGGTAGGTTCACCCCTCCACTTT. Its protein product is CASSEVGVGSPLHF. The rearrangement uses TRBV6-1 and TRBJ1-6; tentative D call: TRBD1 (5 bases). V was pared by 1 base and J by 9 bases, with 10 bases between. Germline CDR1 is MNHNS and CDR2 is SASEGT. The CDR3 covers 14 residues.